A selection of T cell receptor beta chains follows, all from one sample in a study of identical twins. TCRdb re-called the 5' RACE reads through MiXCR, storing one row per CDR3 protein. The sample comprises more than 600,000 distinct CDR3 sequences, about 18% of which are singletons, and about an eighth rests with the top ten. The same sample was also studied in work on T cells expressing NK-cell markers.

The specimen sequenced was PBMCs. All receptors come from a young woman in good health. The CDR3 runs from the conserved cysteine through the conserved F or W. Fields, in order: J gene, D gene, V gene, clone size, CDR3 DNA, CDR3 protein. The D gene is left open where the match is weak. Clone size is not always given. Where it is, it says once, few, many or a class for expanded clones.

TRBJ1-3,NA,TRBV29-1,NA,TGCAGCGTTCTAGGGGGTTTTGGAAACACCATATATTTT,CSVLGGFGNTIYF
TRBJ2-2,NA,TRBV7-9,NA,TGTGCCAGCAGCTTAGCTCCGAACACCGGGGAGCTGTTTTTT,CASSLAPNTGELFF
TRBJ1-2,NA,TRBV4-3,NA,TGCGCCAGCAGCCCCCACGGGGGCGCGTACTATGGCTACACCTTC,CASSPHGGAYYGYTF
TRBJ2-1,NA,TRBV29-1,NA,TGCAGCCACGGTGGCCCCCCAGGGTTTGGTGAGCAGTTCTTC,CSHGGPPGFGEQFF
TRBJ2-1,TRBD1,TRBV20-1,NA,TGCACCCCCGGACAGGGCCCTTACAATGAGCAGTTCTTC,CTPGQGPYNEQFF
TRBJ2-4,NA,TRBV11-1,NA,TGTGCCAGCAGCGGGGTTACTGGAGCCAAAAACATTCAGTACTTC,CASSGVTGAKNIQYF
TRBJ2-5,NA,TRBV11-2,NA,TGTGCCAGCAGTTTATTGTCAGGGAGGCGAGAGACCCAGTACTTC,CASSLLSGRRETQYF
TRBJ2-5,NA,TRBV2,NA,TGTGCCAGCATGACTAATGTACAAGAGACCCAGTACTTC,CASMTNVQETQYF
TRBJ2-7,NA,TRBV10-3,few,TGTGCCATCAGTGGTCAGGACTACGAGCAGTACTTC,CAISGQDYEQYF
TRBJ2-5,NA,TRBV6-5,few,TGTGCCAGCAGTTACTCGCGGACTCCCCAGGGAGAGACCCAGTACTTC,CASSYSRTPQGETQYF
TRBJ2-5,NA,TRBV14,NA,TGTGCCAGCAGTGGGGCTATGAAAGAGACCCAGTACTTC,CASSGAMKETQYF
TRBJ2-7,TRBD2,TRBV12-3/TRBV12-4,NA,TGTGCCAGCAGTGGGACTAGTCTCTACGAGCAGTACTTC,CASSGTSLYEQYF
TRBJ2-3,NA,TRBV10-3,NA,TGTGCCCTCCGGGACTTTAAGAATACGCAGTATTTT,CALRDFKNTQYF
TRBJ1-2,TRBD1,TRBV6-4,NA,TGTGCCAGCAGTGACGGCAGGGGGCATGGCTACACCTTC,CASSDGRGHGYTF
TRBJ1-5,NA,TRBV15,few,TGTGCCACCAGTCGCAGGCCCCTAAACTATAGCAATCAGCCCCAGCATTTT,CATSRRPLNYSNQPQHF
TRBJ2-1,TRBD2,TRBV5-6,NA,TGTGCCAGCAGGGGTAGCGGGTACAATGAGCAGTTCTTC,CASRGSGYNEQFF
TRBJ1-1,NA,TRBV2,few,TGTGCCAGCAGTGCAGGGACGGACACTGAAGCTTTCTTT,CASSAGTDTEAFF
TRBJ1-3,NA,TRBV7-6,many,TGTGCCAGCAGCTTTGGGACGGGGGGAAACACCATATATTTT,CASSFGTGGNTIYF
TRBJ2-7,TRBD1,TRBV27,few,TGTGCCAGCAGCAACAGGGGAGCCTACGAGCAGTACTTC,CASSNRGAYEQYF
TRBJ1-1,NA,TRBV29-1,NA,TGCAGCGGCCGACAGGCCGTCACTGAAGCTTTCTTT,CSGRQAVTEAFF
TRBJ2-7,NA,TRBV6-2/TRBV6-3,NA,TGTGCCAGCAGTTACTACGACTCCTACGAGCAGTACTTC,CASSYYDSYEQYF